Listed here are 26 T cell receptor beta chains from one sample, sequenced in a study of cytomegalovirus exposure and HLA in healthy donors. The PCR ran on 60 Vbeta and 13 Jbeta primers. Repertoires were generated with immunoSEQ multiplex PCR, while TCRdb's copy carries only in-frame clones and drops some. The table lists 110,000 to 150,000 clones, roughly 85% of them singletons. Sequenced material: PBMCs. These receptors came from a male donor in good health and CMV-seronegative.

V usage is TRBV18 and J usage is TRBJ1-2; TRBD1 aligns across 11 bases. V shed 3 bases and J 4 bases; nucleotides not matched to a gene: 4. The CDR3 contains 15 residues. Germline assignment: CDR1 KGHSH and CDR2 LQKENI. The CDR3 spells CASSPGQGGPYGYTF. The CDR3 DNA follows: TGTGCCAGCTCACCGGGACAGGGGGGACCCTATGGCTACACCTTC.

The chain recombines TRBV6-5 with TRBJ1-6; 11 bases are a match to TRBD1. V lost 5 bases, J lost 14 bases, and 8 bases stayed unmatched. Germline values: CDR1 MNHEY, CDR2 SVGAGI. The CDR3 is 14 residues long. DNA of the CDR3: TGTGCCAGCAGTCGGACAGGGGGCGTAAGGGCCCTCCACTTT. This translates into CASSRTGGVRALHF.

The chain uses TRBV18 and TRBJ1-1; TRBD1 might be the D (5 bases). V lost 3 bases to trimming and J lost 3 bases, with 11 bases between them. CDR1 is KGHSH, CDR2 LQKENI, per germline. The CDR3 loop spans 14 amino acids. CDR3 nucleotides: TGTGCCAGCTCACCGAACAGACAGTACACTGAAGCTTTCTTT. Protein: CASSPNRQYTEAFF.

CDR3 nucleotide sequence: TGTGCCAGCAGCTCAGCCGTAGGGAAAAACAGGGCCACCTACGAGCAGTACTTC. Translated, it gives CASSSAVGKNRATYEQYF. This rearrangement joins TRBV2 to TRBJ2-7, with D possibly being TRBD1 (6 bases). Germline V gene lookup returns CDR1 SNHLY and CDR2 FYNNEI. The CDR3 length is 18 residues. Between the trimmed V and J ends, which lost 6 bases and 2 bases, there was a span of 26 bases.

In this sample, this clone turned up once. J is TRBJ2-7 and V is TRBV28, with TRBD2 as a possible D gene (6 bases). The CDR3 covers 11 residues. Trimming removed 11 bases at V and 3 bases at J, with 11 bases between. CDR1 MDHEN and CDR2 SYDVKM come from the germline V gene. CDR3 sequence: CAGGNLYEQYF. The CDR3 DNA reads as TGTGCCGGGGGGAACCTCTACGAGCAGTACTTC. Variable domain in full (rest from reference TRBV28 and TRBJ2-7): DVKVTQSSRYLVKRTGEKVFLECVQDMDHENMFWYRQDPGLGLRLIYFSYDVKMKEKGDIPEGYSVSREKKERFSLILESASTNQTSMYLCAGGNLYEQYFGPGTRLTVT.

The chain combines TRBV18 with TRBJ1-5; perhaps TRBD1 as D (5 bases). This CDR3 has 17 residues. Deletions cut 2 bases from V and 4 bases from J, with 18 bases between. Germline lookup yields CDR1 KGHSH and CDR2 LQKENI. Here the CDR3 DNA reads TGTGCCAGCTCACCAGTCCCCACCGGGGGTCCTAATCAGCCCCAGCATTTT. Protein sequence: CASSPVPTGGPNQPQHF.

Comment on this clone: The junction shows a germline mismatch at one end, possibly a read error. The chain employs TRBV7-9 and TRBJ2-7, with D tentatively TRBD1 (6 bases). The CDR3 is made up of 14 amino acids. The germline gives CDR1 SEHNR, CDR2 FQNEAQ (reference sequence). The CDR3 is CSSTYRAGIGEQYF. The DNA for the CDR3 is TGTTCCAGCACCTACAGGGCTGGAATAGGCGAGCAGTACTTC.

The genes are TRBV6-6 and TRBJ1-1; D ambiguous. The CDR3 contains 15 residues. Trimming took off 0 bases at V and 1 base at J, with 9 bases between the two ends. Germline CDR1 is MNHNY and CDR2 is SVGAGI (reference sequence). CDR3 DNA sequence: TGTGCCAGCAGTTACTCGGGGAGGGAGAACACTGAAGCTTTCTTT. Its translation is CASSYSGRENTEAFF.

The V and J genes are TRBV6-5 and TRBJ2-5; D may be TRBD1 (5 bases). There are 15 residues in the CDR3. Trimming stripped 2 bases from V and 5 bases from J, with 15 bases between. Germline CDR1 is MNHEY and CDR2 is SVGAGI. The CDR3 loop is CASSYESGKGETQYF. In nucleotides, the CDR3 is TGTGCCAGCAGTTACGAGTCAGGGAAAGGGGAGACCCAGTACTTC.

The chain combines TRBV5-1 with TRBJ2-1, with 10 positions matching TRBD1. CDR1 and CDR2 (germline): SGHRS, YFSETQ. With 0 bases clipped from V and 5 bases from J, the junction kept 11 bases outside the gene matches. The CDR3 contains 18 residues. Here the CDR3 reads CASSLVITGTGENNEQFF. As DNA, the CDR3 is TGCGCCAGCAGCTTGGTGATTACCGGGACAGGGGAAAACAATGAGCAGTTCTTC.

The V call is TRBV23-1, the J call TRBJ1-3; maybe TRBD1 (6 bases). TRBV23-1 is noted as an ORF with a role that remains uncertain. The CDR3 contains 17 residues. Trimming pared 5 bases from V and 4 bases from J, leaving 21 bases between. CDR3 region: CASSSQNTGTFGNTIYF. CDR3 bases: TGCGCCAGCAGTTCCCAAAACACAGGGACATTCGGAAACACCATATATTTT.

This clone has just a few counts. This rearrangement joins TRBV19 to TRBJ1-2, with D unresolved. Between the trimmed V and J ends, which lost 9 bases and 8 bases, there was a span of 16 bases. The CDR3 contains 12 residues. Per the germline V gene, CDR1 is LNHDA and CDR2 is SQIVND (reference sequence). CDR3: CASGRTAGGYTF. In DNA, the CDR3 is TGTGCCAGCGGGAGGACGGCCGGAGGCTACACCTTC.

In this sample, this clone turned up once. This rearrangement joins TRBV30 to TRBJ2-5; the match to TRBD2 covers 13 bases. The CDR3 loop spans 15 amino acids. J was trimmed by 2 bases and V by 3 bases; bases with no gene match: 3. Germline-derived CDR1 and CDR2 are GTSNPN and SVGIG (reference sequence). CDR3 sequence: CAWSWTSGRQETQYF. CDR3 coding DNA: TGTGCCTGGAGCTGGACTAGCGGGAGACAAGAGACCCAGTACTTC. Full variable domain (remainder filled in from reference TRBV30 and TRBJ2-5): SQTIHQWPATLVQPVGSPLSLECTVEGTSNPNLYWYRQAAGRGLQLLFYSVGIGQISSEVPQNLSASRPQDRQFILSSKKLLLSDSGFYLCAWSWTSGRQETQYFGPGTRLLVL.

This clone occurred a few times. V gene TRBV5-5 combines with J gene TRBJ1-4; D is ambiguous. V lost 2 bases to trimming and J lost 4 bases, with 15 bases between them. Germline loops: CDR1 SGHKS, CDR2 YYEKEE (reference sequence). The CDR3 runs to 16 residues. CDR3 sequence reads: CASSFYGEAFNEKLFF. As DNA, the CDR3 is TGTGCCAGCAGCTTTTATGGGGAGGCCTTTAATGAAAAACTGTTTTTT.

CDR3 sequence reads: CASSQSTGRNSPLHF. Here the CDR3 DNA reads TGTGCCAGCAGCCAATCGACAGGTCGGAATTCACCCCTCCACTTT. The chain links TRBV28 to TRBJ1-6; D might be TRBD1 (6 bases). The germline gives CDR1 MDHEN, CDR2 SYDVKM. CDR3 size: 15 residues. Trimming took 6 bases from V and 7 from J, leaving 16 bases between them.

This rearrangement joins TRBV9 to TRBJ2-1; D is ambiguous. The CDR3 runs to 13 residues. V was shortened by 0 bases and J by 3 bases, with 4 bases between the two germline ends. Germline V CDR1 and CDR2: SGDLS, YYNGEE. DNA of the CDR3: TGTGCCAGCAGCGTAGTAGACTACAATGAGCAGTTCTTC. It is translated as CASSVVDYNEQFF.

V is TRBV7-3 and J is TRBJ2-3; 9 bases fit TRBD2. Germline CDR1 is SGHTA and CDR2 is FQGTGA. The V and J ends lost 2 bases and 5 bases, in that order; junction bases with no gene match: 2. This CDR3 has 14 residues. The CDR3 reads CASSLAGGVDTQYF. The CDR3 coding sequence is TGTGCCAGCAGCTTAGCGGGGGGGGTAGATACGCAGTATTTT.

The table lists this clone with a count of one. The chain has TRBV5-4 and TRBJ2-1, with TRBD1 as a possible D gene (6 bases). This CDR3 comprises 16 residues. Germline lookup yields CDR1 SGHNT and CDR2 YYREEE (reference sequence). V was pared by 0 bases and J by 6 bases, with 16 bases between. The CDR3 DNA is TGTGCCAGCAGCTTGGCCACAGGCCAAGGGGGCAATGAGCAGTTCTTC. Translation: CASSLATGQGGNEQFF.

In DNA form, the CDR3 reads TGTGCCAGCAGTTATAGAACTGGCTCCTACAATGAGCAGTTCTTC. It yields the protein CASSYRTGSYNEQFF. The V call is TRBV6-6, the J call TRBJ2-1; D gene uncertain. Germline V gene sequence: CDR1 MNHNY, CDR2 SVGAGI (reference sequence). Between the trimmed V and J ends, which lost 3 bases and 0 bases, there was a span of 9 bases. The CDR3 length is 15 residues.

This chain connects TRBV28 to TRBJ2-7, with D possibly being TRBD1 (6 bases). Trimming stripped 6 bases from V and 4 bases from J, with 16 bases between. Germline lookup yields CDR1 MDHEN and CDR2 SYDVKM. The CDR3 has 14 amino acids. CDR3 bases: TGTGCCAGCAGACAACAGGGTCGGTCGTACGAGCAGTACTTC. It translates to CASRQQGRSYEQYF.

This clone was detected a few times. The chain has TRBV7-9 and TRBJ2-2; D is undetermined. Per germline, CDR1 SEHNR and CDR2 FQNEAQ (reference sequence). Trimming removed 2 bases from V and 0 bases from J, with 16 bases in between. The CDR3 length is 18 residues. DNA of the CDR3: TGTGCCAGCAGCTTATTAAACCAGAGACTCGCGAACACCGGGGAGCTGTTTTTT. Protein sequence: CASSLLNQRLANTGELFF.

The chain uses TRBV28 and TRBJ2-2; TRBD1 matches at 7 bases. The CDR3 covers 16 residues. Germline lookup yields CDR1 MDHEN and CDR2 SYDVKM. J gave up 4 bases and V 3 bases, and 8 bases lay outside the gene matches. This CDR3 is CASSFSTDRATGELFF. Written as DNA, the CDR3 is TGTGCCAGCAGTTTCTCCACCGACAGGGCCACCGGGGAGCTGTTTTTT.

This clone was observed once. The rearrangement joins TRBV7-2 to TRBJ2-1, with TRBD2 identical over 9 bases. Trimming at V came to 6 bases and at J to 7 bases, leaving 4 bases not matched to a gene. The CDR3 is 13 amino acids. Germline V gives CDR1 SGHTA, CDR2 FQGNSA. CDR3 in DNA: TGTGCCAGCAGACTAGCGGGCTTTAATGAGCAGTTCTTC. Translated: CASRLAGFNEQFF.

This clone has just one count. J is TRBJ2-3 and V is TRBV11-2, with 7 positions matching TRBD2. J was trimmed by 10 bases and V by 2 bases; bases with no gene match: 3. The CDR3 sequence is 12 residues long. Germline lookup yields CDR1 SGHAT and CDR2 FQNNGV. The CDR3 sequence: CASSLSSGSQYF. The CDR3 region has the DNA TGTGCCAGCAGCTTATCTAGCGGATCGCAGTATTTT.

The chain is built from TRBV7-2 and TRBJ2-7, with a possible D match to TRBD1 (6 bases). The CDR3 is made up of 15 amino acids. The ends were cut back, 4 bases at V and 4 bases at J, with 17 bases in the middle. CDR1 SGHTA and CDR2 FQGNSA come from the germline V gene. The chain's CDR3 is CASSYKGHNGYEQYF. In nucleotides, the CDR3 is TGTGCCAGCAGCTACAAGGGACACAACGGGTACGAGCAGTACTTC.

This chain connects TRBV27 to TRBJ1-2, with 11 nucleotides matching TRBD1. The CDR3 runs 17 residues. Germline CDR1 and CDR2: MNHEY and SMNVEV (reference sequence). The ends lost 1 base at V and 0 bases at J; junction bases unmatched: 4. The CDR3 bases are TGTGCCAGCAGTTTATTGGGGACAGGGGGAACTAACTATGGCTACACCTTC. This translates into CASSLLGTGGTNYGYTF.